This is a list of T cell receptor beta chains from one sample in a study of graft-versus-host responses after intestinal transplantation. Sequencing was performed with immunoSEQ multiplex PCR; in TCRdb, only in-frame clones are kept and a portion is missing. The sample has some 13,000 clones, 70% to 90% seen once. The sequencing here drew on PBMCs, taken after intestinal transplantation. The receptors were sampled from a human patient who received an intestinal transplant, so some T cells may come from the graft donor. Each CDR3 is given with its conserved first and last residue. A D gene is named only where the DNA matches it firmly. The size of a clone is reported for some rows only, either as once, few or many, or as a class for expanded clones.

v_call: TRBV21-1; clone_size: few; d_call: .; j_call: TRBJ2-3; cdr3_aa: CASSQRGVRHPSTDTQYF; cdr3_nt: TGTGCCAGCAGCCAAAGGGGAGTGCGACACCCTAGCACAGATACGCAGTATTTT
v_call: TRBV11-2; clone_size: .; d_call: .; j_call: TRBJ2-2; cdr3_aa: CASRDQGTGELFF; cdr3_nt: TGTGCCAGCAGGGATCAGGGCACCGGGGAGCTGTTTTTT
v_call: TRBV30; clone_size: .; d_call: TRBD2; j_call: TRBJ2-3; cdr3_aa: CAWSGLGGAQYF; cdr3_nt: TGTGCCTGGAGTGGATTGGGGGGGGCGCAGTATTTT
v_call: TRBV7-9; clone_size: .; d_call: .; j_call: TRBJ1-1; cdr3_aa: CASSSKGEAENTEAFF; cdr3_nt: TGTGCCAGCAGCTCCAAGGGTGAGGCCGAGAACACTGAAGCTTTCTTT
v_call: TRBV28; clone_size: .; d_call: .; j_call: TRBJ1-4; cdr3_aa: CASAFGRGKLFF; cdr3_nt: TGTGCCAGCGCATTCGGTAGGGGGAAACTGTTTTTT
v_call: TRBV27; clone_size: .; d_call: .; j_call: TRBJ1-1; cdr3_aa: CASSLGKFTEAFF; cdr3_nt: TGTGCCAGCAGTTTAGGAAAGTTCACTGAAGCTTTCTTT
v_call: TRBV5-1; clone_size: few; d_call: .; j_call: TRBJ1-2; cdr3_aa: CASSRDPNLLVYGYTF; cdr3_nt: TGCGCCAGCAGCCGGGACCCGAACCTCCTCGTCTATGGCTACACCTTC
v_call: TRBV6-1; clone_size: .; d_call: TRBD1; j_call: TRBJ2-3; cdr3_aa: CASTRGPGGTDTQYF; cdr3_nt: TGTGCCAGCACTAGGGGGCCAGGCGGCACAGATACGCAGTATTTT
v_call: TRBV2; clone_size: .; d_call: .; j_call: TRBJ2-3; cdr3_aa: CASRGVGHAHADTQYF; cdr3_nt: TGTGCCAGCCGCGGAGTGGGACACGCCCATGCAGATACGCAGTATTTT
v_call: TRBV11-3; clone_size: .; d_call: TRBD1; j_call: TRBJ2-5; cdr3_aa: CASSLTGSETQYF; cdr3_nt: TGTGCCAGCAGCCTGACAGGGTCAGAGACCCAGTACTTC
v_call: TRBV4-2; clone_size: .; d_call: TRBD2; j_call: TRBJ2-1; cdr3_aa: CASSQGEGLAGVSEQFF; cdr3_nt: TGTGCCAGCAGCCAAGGTGAAGGCCTAGCGGGCGTGAGCGAGCAGTTCTTC
v_call: TRBV11-3; clone_size: .; d_call: .; j_call: TRBJ2-2; cdr3_aa: CASSPDYSNTGELFF; cdr3_nt: TGTGCCAGCAGCCCGGACTATTCGAACACCGGGGAGCTGTTTTTT
v_call: TRBV5-1; clone_size: .; d_call: .; j_call: TRBJ1-6; cdr3_aa: CASSLGGYQNSPLHF; cdr3_nt: TGCGCCAGCAGCTTGGGAGGTTACCAGAATTCACCCCTCCACTTT
v_call: TRBV5-8; clone_size: .; d_call: .; j_call: TRBJ2-4; cdr3_aa: CASSDYGLFKNIQYF; cdr3_nt: TGTGCCAGCAGCGACTACGGCCTTTTTAAAAACATTCAGTACTTC
v_call: TRBV6-6; clone_size: .; d_call: TRBD2; j_call: TRBJ2-7; cdr3_aa: CASRQGLAGAYEQYF; cdr3_nt: TGTGCCAGCAGACAGGGACTAGCGGGAGCCTACGAGCAGTACTTC
v_call: TRBV30; clone_size: .; d_call: TRBD1; j_call: TRBJ1-1; cdr3_aa: CAWTGGMNTEAFF; cdr3_nt: TGTGCCTGGACAGGGGGCATGAACACTGAAGCTTTCTTT
v_call: TRBV6-1; clone_size: once; d_call: TRBD1; j_call: TRBJ1-2; cdr3_aa: CASRAMTGYGYTF; cdr3_nt: TGTGCCAGCAGAGCGATGACAGGGTATGGCTACACCTTC
v_call: TRBV18; clone_size: .; d_call: TRBD1; j_call: TRBJ1-1; cdr3_aa: CASSPLDRGNTEAFF; cdr3_nt: TGTGCCAGCTCACCACTGGACAGGGGGAACACTGAAGCTTTCTTT
v_call: TRBV4-1; clone_size: .; d_call: .; j_call: TRBJ1-5; cdr3_aa: CASSQVRTTNQPQHF; cdr3_nt: TGCGCCAGCAGCCAAGTTCGTACGACAAATCAGCCCCAGCATTTT
v_call: TRBV2; clone_size: .; d_call: TRBD2; j_call: TRBJ2-1; cdr3_aa: CASSEEAGERNEQFF; cdr3_nt: TGTGCCAGCAGTGAGGAAGCGGGAGAGCGCAATGAGCAGTTCTTC
v_call: TRBV7-8; clone_size: .; d_call: TRBD1; j_call: TRBJ1-2; cdr3_aa: CASSRTGDFYGYTF; cdr3_nt: TGTGCCAGCAGCCGGACAGGGGACTTTTATGGCTACACCTTC
v_call: TRBV5-3; clone_size: .; d_call: .; j_call: TRBJ2-3; cdr3_aa: CARSLDIKGTLGGTDTQYF; cdr3_nt: TGTGCCAGAAGCTTGGATATAAAAGGGACCCTGGGAGGCACAGATACGCAGTATTTT
v_call: TRBV5-4; clone_size: .; d_call: TRBD2; j_call: TRBJ2-1; cdr3_aa: CASSLALAGYNEQFF; cdr3_nt: TGTGCCAGCAGCTTGGCCTTAGCGGGATACAATGAGCAGTTCTTC
v_call: TRBV9; clone_size: .; d_call: TRBD2; j_call: TRBJ2-7; cdr3_aa: CASRPHLGPREGEQYF; cdr3_nt: TGTGCCAGCAGGCCTCACTTGGGACCCAGGGAGGGCGAGCAGTACTTC
v_call: TRBV6-1; clone_size: .; d_call: .; j_call: TRBJ1-3; cdr3_aa: CASSGRGGGNTIYF; cdr3_nt: TGTGCCAGCAGTGGACGAGGAGGCGGAAACACCATATATTTT
v_call: TRBV7-3; clone_size: .; d_call: .; j_call: TRBJ2-7; cdr3_aa: CASSSSSGPYFYQQYF; cdr3_nt: TGTGCCAGCAGTTCCAGCTCGGGACCCTACTTCTACCAGCAGTACTTC
v_call: TRBV7-3; clone_size: .; d_call: TRBD1; j_call: TRBJ2-7; cdr3_aa: CASSANRGPYEQYF; cdr3_nt: TGTGCCAGCAGCGCCAACAGGGGACCCTACGAGCAGTACTTC
v_call: TRBV18; clone_size: .; d_call: TRBD1; j_call: TRBJ1-1; cdr3_aa: CASSPGGDRNTEAFF; cdr3_nt: TGTGCCAGCTCACCCGGTGGGGACAGGAACACTGAAGCTTTCTTT
v_call: TRBV4-1; clone_size: once; d_call: TRBD2; j_call: TRBJ2-1; cdr3_aa: CASSQPSGEEQFF; cdr3_nt: TGCGCCAGCAGCCAGCCAAGCGGGGAAGAGCAGTTCTTC
v_call: TRBV19; clone_size: .; d_call: .; j_call: TRBJ1-1; cdr3_aa: CASSAQTARGGGAEAFF; cdr3_nt: TGTGCCAGTAGTGCTCAGACGGCTAGGGGCGGAGGCGCTGAAGCTTTCTTT
v_call: TRBV25-1; clone_size: .; d_call: TRBD2; j_call: TRBJ2-1; cdr3_aa: CATTSGSSNEQFF; cdr3_nt: TGTGCCACCACTAGCGGGAGTTCCAATGAGCAGTTCTTC
v_call: TRBV6-4; clone_size: .; d_call: TRBD2; j_call: TRBJ2-3; cdr3_aa: CASSDSSGGADTQYF; cdr3_nt: TGTGCCAGCAGTGACTCTAGCGGGGGGGCAGATACGCAGTATTTT
v_call: TRBV5-1; clone_size: .; d_call: .; j_call: TRBJ2-7; cdr3_aa: CASSLDYEQYF; cdr3_nt: TGCGCCAGCAGCTTGGACTACGAGCAGTACTTC
v_call: TRBV13; clone_size: .; d_call: .; j_call: TRBJ2-5; cdr3_aa: CASSLGLGGVAELETQYF; cdr3_nt: TGTGCCAGCAGCTTAGGCTTGGGAGGCGTGGCCGAGTTGGAGACCCAGTACTTC
v_call: TRBV30; clone_size: few; d_call: .; j_call: TRBJ1-1; cdr3_aa: CAWRGTEAFF; cdr3_nt: TGTGCCTGGAGGGGGACTGAAGCTTTCTTT
v_call: TRBV10-1; clone_size: .; d_call: TRBD1; j_call: TRBJ2-7; cdr3_aa: CASSESRGPSYEQYF; cdr3_nt: TGCGCCAGCAGTGAGTCTAGGGGGCCCTCCTACGAGCAGTACTTC
v_call: TRBV6-1; clone_size: .; d_call: TRBD1; j_call: TRBJ1-1; cdr3_aa: CASSGRTGGTEAFF; cdr3_nt: TGTGCCAGCAGTGGGAGGACAGGGGGCACTGAAGCTTTCTTT
v_call: TRBV15; clone_size: .; d_call: TRBD1; j_call: TRBJ2-5; cdr3_aa: CATSGQLQETQYF; cdr3_nt: TGTGCCACCTCGGGACAGTTACAAGAGACCCAGTACTTC
v_call: TRBV4-2; clone_size: .; d_call: TRBD2; j_call: TRBJ2-7; cdr3_aa: CASSLYGTSGPYEQYF; cdr3_nt: TGTGCCAGCAGCCTTTACGGGACTAGCGGGCCCTACGAGCAGTACTTC
v_call: TRBV18; clone_size: .; d_call: .; j_call: TRBJ1-1; cdr3_aa: CASSQRGAPNTEAFF; cdr3_nt: TGTGCCAGCTCACAGCGGGGGGCCCCGAACACTGAAGCTTTCTTT
v_call: TRBV7-8; clone_size: once; d_call: .; j_call: TRBJ1-1; cdr3_aa: CASSSYQNTEAFF; cdr3_nt: TGTGCCAGCAGCTCCTACCAGAACACTGAAGCTTTCTTT
v_call: TRBV6-5; clone_size: .; d_call: .; j_call: TRBJ1-2; cdr3_aa: CASSYGGAGGYTF; cdr3_nt: TGTGCCAGCAGTTACGGGGGGGCGGGTGGCTACACCTTC
v_call: TRBV11-2; clone_size: .; d_call: .; j_call: TRBJ1-1; cdr3_aa: CASSLVVVAEAFF; cdr3_nt: TGTGCCAGCAGCTTAGTTGTGGTCGCTGAAGCTTTCTTT
v_call: TRBV6-8; clone_size: .; d_call: TRBD1; j_call: TRBJ1-5; cdr3_aa: CASSFCSEGARNLSNQPQHF; cdr3_nt: TGTGCCAGCAGTTTTTGTAGCGAGGGGGCGCGAAACCTCTCCAATCAGCCCCAGCATTTT
v_call: TRBV27; clone_size: .; d_call: TRBD1; j_call: TRBJ2-7; cdr3_aa: CASSGGRTGSLDEQYF; cdr3_nt: TGTGCCAGCAGTGGGGGACGGACAGGTTCGTTGGACGAGCAGTACTTC
v_call: TRBV7-9; clone_size: .; d_call: .; j_call: TRBJ1-4; cdr3_aa: CASSLGWEGEEKLFF; cdr3_nt: TGTGCCAGCAGCTTAGGATGGGAAGGGGAGGAAAAACTGTTTTTT
v_call: TRBV20-1; clone_size: few; d_call: TRBD2; j_call: TRBJ2-1; cdr3_aa: CRSGGNEQFF; cdr3_nt: TGCAGGAGCGGGGGCAATGAGCAGTTCTTC
v_call: TRBV7-9; clone_size: .; d_call: .; j_call: TRBJ2-3; cdr3_aa: CASGEVTDTQYF; cdr3_nt: TGTGCCAGCGGGGAGGTCACAGATACGCAGTATTTT
v_call: TRBV6-1; clone_size: .; d_call: .; j_call: TRBJ2-2; cdr3_aa: CASSVEFGAGELFF; cdr3_nt: TGTGCCAGCAGTGTAGAGTTTGGGGCCGGGGAGCTGTTTTTT
v_call: TRBV2; clone_size: .; d_call: .; j_call: TRBJ2-2; cdr3_aa: CASSARGTGELFF; cdr3_nt: TGTGCCAGCAGTGCAAGGGGCACCGGGGAGCTGTTTTTT
v_call: TRBV9; clone_size: .; d_call: TRBD2; j_call: TRBJ2-3; cdr3_aa: CASSLWTSGRPDTQYF; cdr3_nt: TGTGCCAGCAGTCTTTGGACTAGCGGGAGGCCAGATACGCAGTATTTT
v_call: TRBV11-3; clone_size: .; d_call: TRBD2; j_call: TRBJ2-7; cdr3_aa: CASSLVPWGGHRGKQYF; cdr3_nt: TGTGCCAGCAGCTTAGTCCCTTGGGGAGGGCACCGGGGAAAGCAGTACTTC
v_call: TRBV28; clone_size: .; d_call: .; j_call: TRBJ2-7; cdr3_aa: CASSFGSAGTHPFEQYF; cdr3_nt: TGTGCCAGCAGTTTCGGGTCAGCTGGGACTCATCCCTTCGAGCAGTACTTC
v_call: TRBV27; clone_size: .; d_call: TRBD1; j_call: TRBJ1-2; cdr3_aa: CASSRTGGASYYGYTF; cdr3_nt: TGTGCCAGCAGTCGGACAGGGGGCGCGTCGTACTATGGCTACACCTTC
v_call: TRBV29-1; clone_size: once; d_call: .; j_call: TRBJ2-7; cdr3_aa: CSVVIGPYEQYF; cdr3_nt: TGCAGCGTTGTTATAGGACCCTACGAGCAGTACTTC
v_call: TRBV6-1; clone_size: .; d_call: TRBD2; j_call: TRBJ2-5; cdr3_aa: CASSEAPPGLAGGETQYF; cdr3_nt: TGTGCCAGCAGTGAAGCGCCCCCTGGACTAGCCGGAGGAGAGACCCAGTACTTC
v_call: TRBV6-5; clone_size: .; d_call: .; j_call: TRBJ2-7; cdr3_aa: CASSYSGGFYEQYF; cdr3_nt: TGTGCCAGCAGTTACTCGGGCGGATTCTACGAGCAGTACTTC
v_call: TRBV11-2; clone_size: .; d_call: .; j_call: TRBJ2-5; cdr3_aa: CASSSLGYGTQYF; cdr3_nt: TGTGCCAGCAGCTCCCTTGGCTATGGGACCCAGTACTTC